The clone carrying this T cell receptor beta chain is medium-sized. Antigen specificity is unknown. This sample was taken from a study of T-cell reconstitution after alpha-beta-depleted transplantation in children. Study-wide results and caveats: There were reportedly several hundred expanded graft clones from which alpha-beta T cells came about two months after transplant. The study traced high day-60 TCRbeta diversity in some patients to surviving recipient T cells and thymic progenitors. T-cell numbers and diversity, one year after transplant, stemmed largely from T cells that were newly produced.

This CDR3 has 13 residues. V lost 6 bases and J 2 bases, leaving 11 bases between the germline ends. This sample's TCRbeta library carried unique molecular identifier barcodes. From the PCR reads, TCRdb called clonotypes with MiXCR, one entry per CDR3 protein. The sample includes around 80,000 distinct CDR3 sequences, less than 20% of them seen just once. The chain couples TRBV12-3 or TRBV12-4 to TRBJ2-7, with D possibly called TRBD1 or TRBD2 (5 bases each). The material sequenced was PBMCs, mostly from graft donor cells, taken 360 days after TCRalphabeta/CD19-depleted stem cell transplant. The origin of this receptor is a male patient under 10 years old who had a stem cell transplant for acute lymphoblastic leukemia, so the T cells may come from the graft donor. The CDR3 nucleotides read TGTGCCAGCAGACGAGGGGCGGCCTACGAGCAGTACTTC. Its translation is CASRRGAAYEQYF.